These T cell receptor beta chains were read from a single sample in a study of control samples from healthy donors and cancer patients. Assay: immunoSEQ multiplex PCR; the TCRdb copy retains only in-frame clones and omits some. The data hold roughly 100,000 clones, with about 89% observed a single time. Sequences were obtained from PBMCs. The receptors stem from a man aged 55 to 70 with lung cancer. The CDR3 runs from the conserved cysteine through the conserved F or W. Each record gives: clone size, D gene, V gene, J gene, CDR3 DNA, CDR3 protein. A D gene is named only where the DNA matches it firmly. Clone size appears in some rows only: once, few, many, or a class for an expanded clone.

>-|TRBD2|TRBV7-3|TRBJ2-3
TGTGCCAGCAGCTTAGGACTAGGCACAGATACGCAGTATTTT
CASSLGLGTDTQYF
>-|-|TRBV24-1|TRBJ1-5
TGTGCCACCAGTGATTTTAGGGACGGGGAGGGACCCCAGCATTTT
CATSDFRDGEGPQHF
>-|-|TRBV13|TRBJ1-4
TGTGCCAGCAGCTTACTGGGGAGTGAAAAACTGTTTTTT
CASSLLGSEKLFF
>once|TRBD2|TRBV25-1|TRBJ2-7
TGTGCCAGCAGTGATCCGGGACTACCCTACGAGCAGTACTTC
CASSDPGLPYEQYF
>-|-|TRBV24-1|TRBJ1-5
TGTGCCACCACTACAGGCAATCAGCCCCAGCATTTT
CATTTGNQPQHF
>-|-|TRBV10-3|TRBJ1-3
TGTGCCATCGCCGACCAAGGCTCTGGAAACACCATATATTTT
CAIADQGSGNTIYF
>-|TRBD1|TRBV30|TRBJ1-2
TGTGCCTGGAGTCGACAGGGGGTTAACTATGGCTACACCTTC
CAWSRQGVNYGYTF
>-|-|TRBV7-3|TRBJ1-1
TGTGCCAGCAGCTTCGATGCGGGGAAAAATACTGAAGCTTTCTTT
CASSFDAGKNTEAFF
>-|-|TRBV13|TRBJ1-5
TGTGCCAGCAGCTCCTCTATGAGCAATCAGCCCCAGCATTTT
CASSSSMSNQPQHF
>-|TRBD2|TRBV2|TRBJ2-1
TGTGCCAGCAGTCCTACTAGCGGGGGGGCCCATGAGCAGTTCTTC
CASSPTSGGAHEQFF
>-|TRBD1|TRBV7-9|TRBJ1-4
TGTGCCAGCAGCCCAGGGACAGGCCCTGAAAAACTGTTTTTT
CASSPGTGPEKLFF
>-|TRBD1|TRBV2|TRBJ1-2
TGTGCCAGTAGTAACTTTCCGGGACAGGGCTATGGCTACACCTTC
CASSNFPGQGYGYTF
>-|TRBD1|TRBV4-1|TRBJ1-1
TGCGCCAGCAGCCCTCGACAGGGGGCGGGGAGGAACACTGAAGCTTTCTTT
CASSPRQGAGRNTEAFF
>-|TRBD1|TRBV5-1|TRBJ2-7
TGCGCCAGCAGCTGGACAGGGGTAAACGAGCAGTACTTC
CASSWTGVNEQYF
>few|-|TRBV7-2|TRBJ1-2
TGTGCCAGCAGCTTAAAAGATTCAGGGAGGAGCTATGGCTACACCTTC
CASSLKDSGRSYGYTF
>-|TRBD2|TRBV7-2|TRBJ2-5
TGTGCCAGCACTAGATCTAGCGGCAACCAAGAGACCCAGTACTTC
CASTRSSGNQETQYF
>-|TRBD1|TRBV6-5|TRBJ1-4
TGTGCCAGCAGGTTACAGGGGAGCGAAAAACTGTTTTTT
CASRLQGSEKLFF
>-|-|TRBV5-4|TRBJ1-4
TGTGCCAGCAGCCCCGTGGGGGTTCAGGAAAAACTGTTTTTT
CASSPVGVQEKLFF
>-|-|TRBV2|TRBJ1-3
TGTGCCAGCAGTGCGACAGTTGGAAACACCATATATTTT
CASSATVGNTIYF
>few|TRBD1|TRBV4-1|TRBJ1-3
TGCGCCAGCAGCTTTAGGGACAGCCAGTCTGGAAACACCATATATTTT
CASSFRDSQSGNTIYF
>-|-|TRBV5-6|TRBJ1-6
TGTGCCAGCAGCTTGCGTCTCTCCGGCGTCTATAATTCACCCCTCCACTTT
CASSLRLSGVYNSPLHF
>-|-|TRBV2|TRBJ1-1
TGTGCCAGCAGTGGAGAATACACTGAAGCTTTCTTT
CASSGEYTEAFF
>-|-|TRBV10-1|TRBJ2-1
TGCGCCAGCAGTGAGTCGAATGGGGTGGTCGGTGAGCAGTTCTTC
CASSESNGVVGEQFF
>-|TRBD2|TRBV9|TRBJ2-1
TGTGCCAGCAGCGCTCTAGCGGGGGCAACCTACAATGAGCAGTTCTTC
CASSALAGATYNEQFF
>-|-|TRBV3-1/TRBV3-2|TRBJ1-2
TGTGCCAGCAGCCCCAGACGACGACAGGCCCTCCTCTATGGCTACACCTTC
CASSPRRRQALLYGYTF
>-|-|TRBV15|TRBJ2-3
TGTGCCACCAGCAGAGATGTAACCGTTTTCCGACAAGATACGCAGTATTTT
CATSRDVTVFRQDTQYF
>-|TRBD1|TRBV24-1|TRBJ1-1
TGTGCCACCAGTGAATCCGGGACAGGGAACACTGAAGCTTTCTTT
CATSESGTGNTEAFF
>-|-|TRBV6-5|TRBJ1-3
TGTGCCAGCAGATCGGAGGACCTCTCTGGAAACACCATATATTTT
CASRSEDLSGNTIYF
>-|-|TRBV7-9|TRBJ1-4
TGTGCCAGCAGGTCTTCGGGACGGCGACATGAAAAACTGTTTTTT
CASRSSGRRHEKLFF
>-|-|TRBV30|TRBJ1-1
TGTGCCTGGAGTAGGCCTATCAACACTGAAGCTTTCTTT
CAWSRPINTEAFF
>-|TRBD2|TRBV9|TRBJ2-3
TGTGCCAGCAGTGAAAGAGCGGGGGGGCAAGATACGCAGTATTTT
CASSERAGGQDTQYF
>-|-|TRBV24-1|TRBJ2-1
TGTGCCACCAGTAAAGTCACCTACAATGAGCAGTTCTTC
CATSKVTYNEQFF
>-|-|TRBV29-1|TRBJ1-4
TGCAGCGTCCCCAGCCCACCTGATAATGAAAAACTGTTTTTT
CSVPSPPDNEKLFF
>-|-|TRBV27|TRBJ1-3
TGTGCCAGCAGTTTAAAGGGAGGCGGAAACACCATATATTTT
CASSLKGGGNTIYF
>-|-|TRBV2|TRBJ2-1
TGTGCCAGCAGTGAAAGGGGACTGGGGTCGGCGGATGAGCAGTTCTTC
CASSERGLGSADEQFF
>-|TRBD2|TRBV11-3|TRBJ2-5
TGTGCCAGCAGCCTCGGCGGGACTAGCGGGGTTTTTGAGACCCAGTACTTC
CASSLGGTSGVFETQYF
>-|TRBD2|TRBV6-5|TRBJ2-3
TGTGCCAGCAGTCTGACTAGCGGGGGCCCAGATACGCAGTATTTT
CASSLTSGGPDTQYF
>-|TRBD1|TRBV10-2|TRBJ2-7
TGCGCCAGCATCCCGACAGGGGGTTTCCTCGAGCAGTACTTC
CASIPTGGFLEQYF
>-|TRBD1|TRBV11-2|TRBJ2-2
TGTGCCAGCAGCCCACGGACAGGGTTCACCGGGGAGCTGTTTTTT
CASSPRTGFTGELFF
>-|TRBD1|TRBV7-2|TRBJ2-3
TGTGCCAGCAGCAATAAGGGACAGGGATGGCCAGATACGCAGTATTTT
CASSNKGQGWPDTQYF
>once|-|TRBV29-1|TRBJ1-2
TGCAGCGTTGACAGGGACAACTATGGCTACACCTTC
CSVDRDNYGYTF
>-|-|TRBV7-2|TRBJ1-5
TGTGCCAGCAGGGAGGACATAGGGGTAAATCAGCCCCAGCATTTT
CASREDIGVNQPQHF
>-|-|TRBV27|TRBJ1-2
TGTGCCAGCGGGGGGTCCAGGAACTATGGCTACACCTTC
CASGGSRNYGYTF
>-|-|TRBV24-1|TRBJ2-1
TGTGCCACCAAAGGCCCCTACTCCTACAATGAGCAGTTCTTC
CATKGPYSYNEQFF
>-|-|TRBV7-2|TRBJ1-1
TGTGCCAGCAGCTTAGTTATGGGAGGCACTGAAGCTTTCTTT
CASSLVMGGTEAFF
>-|TRBD1|TRBV10-1|TRBJ2-2
TGCGCCAGCAGTGCAGGGGGTACGACAGCCGGGGAGCTGTTTTTT
CASSAGGTTAGELFF
>few|TRBD1|TRBV7-2|TRBJ2-5
TGTGCCAGCAGCTCCCGGGACAGGACTTTACAAGAGACCCAGTACTTC
CASSSRDRTLQETQYF
>few|-|TRBV12-5|TRBJ2-7
TGTGCTAGTGGTTTGGTACCTGACGGCCAGGCCTACTCCTACGAGCAGTACTTC
CASGLVPDGQAYSYEQYF
>-|-|TRBV10-3|TRBJ2-3
TGTGCCATCAGACCTTCGCTTACAGGGTTGGGCACAGATACGCAGTATTTT
CAIRPSLTGLGTDTQYF
>hyperexpanded|TRBD1|TRBV7-8|TRBJ2-3
TGTGCCAGCAGCTTGGGAAAGGGTAGGGGGCCCACAGATACGCAGTATTTT
CASSLGKGRGPTDTQYF
>-|-|TRBV5-4|TRBJ2-5
TGTGCCAGCAGCCCGCAGGGACGGGAGACCCAGTACTTC
CASSPQGRETQYF
>-|-|TRBV4-1|TRBJ2-7
TGCGCCAGCAGCAGAGGACCAGGGGACGTCTACGAGCAGTACTTC
CASSRGPGDVYEQYF
>-|-|TRBV7-3|TRBJ2-2
TGTGCCAGCAGCAAAAGGGCAGGGATCGACGCCGGGGAGCTGTTTTTT
CASSKRAGIDAGELFF
>-|-|TRBV12-3/TRBV12-4|TRBJ2-1
TGTGCCAGCACTAAGGAGGGGGGTGAGCAGTTCTTC
CASTKEGGEQFF
>-|TRBD2|TRBV3-1/TRBV3-2|TRBJ2-5
TGTGCCAGCAGCCTACGGACTAGTTTGCTTTTTTACCAAGAGACCCAGTACTTC
CASSLRTSLLFYQETQYF
>once|TRBD1|TRBV6-5|TRBJ1-2
TGTGCCAGCGCTCCGACAGGGGGCATAGGCTATGGCTACACCTTC
CASAPTGGIGYGYTF
>once|-|TRBV21-1|TRBJ1-2
TGTGCCAGCAGCAAAATCTGGACAGGGGGTCGAGGCTACACCTTC
CASSKIWTGGRGYTF
>-|-|TRBV7-3|TRBJ1-1
TGTGCCAGCAGGCGTGACGATGACAGAGCTTTCTTT
CASRRDDDRAFF
>-|-|TRBV9|TRBJ2-3
TGTGCCAGCAGCGTAGTCGCTCCTGGGACTAGCACAGATACGCAGTATTTT
CASSVVAPGTSTDTQYF